Listed here are 18 T cell receptor beta chains from one sample, sequenced in a study of shared clonotypes between healthy human individuals. Clones were sequenced by immunoSEQ multiplex PCR, and TCRdb holds only the in-frame ones, with some missing. In the table there are some 2,100,000 clones, about 92% of which are singletons. Naive CD8 isolation took CD45RO-negative cells positively selected for CCR7 and excluded terminally differentiated effector memory CD45RA+ cells. The specimen sequenced was naive CD8+ T cells from PBMCs. These receptor sequences come from a man aged 18 to 30 in good health. Some clones in this sample may be carry-over from other donors' samples.

The rearrangement uses TRBV28 and TRBJ2-1, with D possibly being TRBD2 (5 bases). The CDR3 sequence is 15 residues long. V lost 6 bases, J lost 4 bases, and 16 bases lay in between. Germline V CDR1 and CDR2: MDHEN, SYDVKM. The CDR3 DNA follows: TGTGCCAGCAGCCGCATGGGCCCGGGGTACAATGAGCAGTTCTTC. This gives the protein CASSRMGPGYNEQFF.

With regard to this clone: Other DNA sequences in this sample translate to the same CDR3. The genes are TRBV28 and TRBJ1-5; no clear D. V lost 3 bases, J lost 4 bases, and 7 bases lay in between. This CDR3 is 13 amino acids long. Looked up from germline, CDR1 is MDHEN and CDR2 is SYDVKM. The CDR3 is CASSLSVNQPQHF. CDR3 in DNA: TGTGCCAGCAGTTTGAGTGTTAATCAGCCCCAGCATTTT. Variable domain in full (rest from reference TRBV28 and TRBJ1-5): DVKVTQSSRYLVKRTGEKVFLECVQDMDHENMFWYRQDPGLGLRLIYFSYDVKMKEKGDIPEGYSVSREKKERFSLILESASTNQTSMYLCASSLSVNQPQHFGDGTRLSIL.

The chain couples TRBV15 to TRBJ2-7; D unclear. Trimming removed 1 base at V and 1 base at J, with 23 bases between. The CDR3 has 19 amino acids. Per germline, CDR1 LNHNV and CDR2 YYDKDF (reference sequence). CDR3 nucleotide sequence: TGTGCCACCAGCAGAGCCTCCCCGTATGACTTAGGCGGTTCCTACGAGCAGTACTTC. Translation gives CATSRASPYDLGGSYEQYF.

The chain couples TRBV30 to TRBJ2-7, with TRBD1 identical over 9 bases. Trimming took 0 bases from V and 6 from J; bases not matched to a gene: 9. CDR3 size: 15 residues. Looked up from germline, CDR1 is GTSNPN and CDR2 is SVGIG (reference sequence). The chain's CDR3 is CAWSVPYRGPFEQYF. CDR3 sequence (DNA): TGTGCCTGGAGTGTACCCTACAGGGGGCCTTTCGAGCAGTACTTC.

The gene calls are TRBV4-3 and TRBJ2-1; D perhaps matches TRBD1 (5 bases). There are 15 residues in the CDR3. Trimming took 1 base from V and 10 from J, leaving 17 bases between them. Germline-derived CDR1 and CDR2 are LGHNA and YSLEER. The CDR3, as DNA: TGCGCCAGCAGCCAAGGAAGAGGTGGGGCGCGGGAGCAGTTCTTC. Its protein is CASSQGRGGAREQFF.

Concerning this clone: Within the sample, other DNA sequences also encode this same CDR3. V gene TRBV28 combines with J gene TRBJ1-2; TRBD1 might be the D (6 bases). This CDR3 is built from 14 residues. Between the trimmed V and J ends, which lost 3 bases and 3 bases, there was a span of 11 bases. Looked up from germline, CDR1 is MDHEN and CDR2 is SYDVKM. As DNA, the CDR3 is TGTGCCAGCAGTTTCCGAGGGGGGTACTATGGCTACACCTTC. As protein: CASSFRGGYYGYTF.

The chain employs TRBV5-1 and TRBJ2-7; weak D call: TRBD1 (5 bases). Germline assignment: CDR1 SGHRS and CDR2 YFSETQ. V dropped 4 bases and J dropped 4 bases, with 21 bases sitting between them. The CDR3 spans 16 residues. The CDR3 protein is CASSTITGMGGYEQYF. Here the CDR3 DNA reads TGCGCCAGCAGCACAATTACAGGTATGGGTGGGTACGAGCAGTACTTC.

The chain couples TRBV6-1 to TRBJ1-5; tentatively, D is TRBD1 (6 bases). Trimming shortened V by 1 base and J by 6 bases, and 13 bases separated the two germline ends. Germline V gene sequence: CDR1 MNHNS, CDR2 SASEGT. The CDR3 is 15 residues long. CDR3 in amino acids: CASSEVRGASQPQHF. The CDR3 DNA follows: TGTGCCAGCAGTGAAGTACGGGGGGCGAGTCAGCCCCAGCATTTT.

The rearrangement joins TRBV19 to TRBJ1-2; no definite D call. Trimming left V 1 base short and J 8 bases short, with 23 bases between. Germline V gene data show CDR1 as LNHDA and CDR2 as SQIVND (reference sequence). This CDR3 region has 17 residues. CDR3: CASSIGFTADRREGYTF. DNA for the CDR3: TGTGCCAGTAGTATAGGCTTTACGGCCGATCGTCGTGAGGGCTACACCTTC.

This chain connects TRBV7-9 to TRBJ1-1, with 8 bases matching TRBD1. The J segment lost 8 bases and the V segment lost 2 bases, leaving 7 bases of the junction unmatched. The CDR3 runs to 14 residues. Germline V CDR1 and CDR2: SEHNR, FQNEAQ (reference sequence). CDR3 coding DNA: TGTGCCAGCAGCTTATCGACCGGGACAGGAGAAGCTTTCTTT. This gives the protein CASSLSTGTGEAFF.

This rearrangement joins TRBV11-2 to TRBJ2-5; tentatively, D is TRBD2 (5 bases). The germline V gene encodes CDR1 SGHAT and CDR2 FQNNGV. Trimming removed 6 bases at V and 5 bases at J, with 19 bases between. The CDR3 has 15 residues. The CDR3, as DNA: TGTGCCAGCAGGGCCGAGGGCGCTTTCGGGGAGACCCAGTACTTC. This encodes CASRAEGAFGETQYF.

The chain employs TRBV6-5 and TRBJ1-2; D is undetermined. Germline V gene lookup returns CDR1 MNHEY and CDR2 SVGAGI. V lost 2 bases and J 2 bases, leaving 6 bases between the germline ends. The CDR3 runs 13 residues. Written as DNA, the CDR3 is TGTGCCAGCAGTTACACCGAGAACTATGGCTACACCTTC. The encoded protein is CASSYTENYGYTF.

In this sample, this clone turned up once. The chain is built from TRBV11-2 and TRBJ2-2, with 13 bases that match TRBD2. CDR3 length: 17 residues. The V and J ends lost 0 bases and 4 bases, in that order; junction bases with no gene match: 2. The germline V gene has CDR1 SGHAT and CDR2 FQNNGV. CDR3 sequence: CASSLDGLAGVTGELFF. CDR3 coding DNA: TGTGCCAGCAGCTTAGACGGACTAGCGGGGGTCACCGGGGAGCTGTTTTTT.

The chain carries TRBV4-3 and TRBJ2-5; TRBD1 matches 7 bases. The germline V gene has CDR1 LGHNA and CDR2 YSLEER. The length of the CDR3 is 18 residues. The trim removed 5 bases at V and 2 bases at J, leaving 17 bases unmatched. CDR3 region: CASSVRQGAKRLQETQYF. As DNA, the CDR3 is TGCGCCAGCAGCGTTAGACAGGGAGCAAAGCGGTTACAAGAGACCCAGTACTTC.

A note on this clone: The sample holds other DNA sequences that translate to the same CDR3. The chain links TRBV27 to TRBJ2-7; D gene unclear. The CDR3 has 13 amino acids. In germline, CDR1 is MNHEY, CDR2 SMNVEV (reference sequence). Trimming took 5 bases from V and 4 from J, leaving 12 bases between them. This CDR3 is CASSLRQAYEQYF. CDR3 bases: TGTGCCAGCAGTCTCCGGCAAGCGTACGAGCAGTACTTC.

The rearrangement uses TRBV6-5 and TRBJ2-1, with D hard to call. Germline V gene sequence: CDR1 MNHEY, CDR2 SVGAGI. Trimming took off 0 bases at V and 0 bases at J, with 6 bases between the two ends. This CDR3 contains 15 residues. The CDR3 DNA sequence: TGTGCCAGCAGTTACTCTACTCCCTCCTACAATGAGCAGTTCTTC. Protein product: CASSYSTPSYNEQFF.

CDR3 in DNA: TGTGCCAGGATTGGACAGGGCCCCGAAGCTTTCTTT. Translating it yields CARIGQGPEAFF. This sequence joins TRBV2 and TRBJ1-1; 8 bases are shared with TRBD1. The V and J ends lost 9 bases and 8 bases, in that order; junction bases with no gene match: 8. This CDR3 is 12 amino acids long. CDR1 SNHLY and CDR2 FYNNEI come from the germline V gene.

This clone has just one count. CDR3 amino acids: CASTQTYSGANVLTF. CDR3 nucleotides: TGTGCCAGCACTCAAACCTACTCTGGGGCCAACGTCCTGACTTTC. The V call is TRBV27, the J call TRBJ2-6, with D hard to call. The CDR3 covers 15 residues. V was pared by 7 bases and J by 0 bases, with 10 bases between. Germline V CDR1 and CDR2: MNHEY, SMNVEV (reference sequence).